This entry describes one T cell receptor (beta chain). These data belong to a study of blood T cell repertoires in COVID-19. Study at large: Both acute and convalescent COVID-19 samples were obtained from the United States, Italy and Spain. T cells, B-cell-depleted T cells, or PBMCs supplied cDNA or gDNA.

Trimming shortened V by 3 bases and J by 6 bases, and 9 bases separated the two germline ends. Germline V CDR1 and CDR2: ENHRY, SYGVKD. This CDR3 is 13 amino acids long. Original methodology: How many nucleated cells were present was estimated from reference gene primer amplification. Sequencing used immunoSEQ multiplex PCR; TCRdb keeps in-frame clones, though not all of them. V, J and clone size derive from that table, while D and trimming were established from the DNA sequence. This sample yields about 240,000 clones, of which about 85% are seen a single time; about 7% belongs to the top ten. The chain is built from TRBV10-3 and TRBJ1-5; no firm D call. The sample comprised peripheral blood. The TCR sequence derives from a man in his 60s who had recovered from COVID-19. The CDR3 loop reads CAISDRVGQPQHF. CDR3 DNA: TGTGCCATCAGTGATCGGGTCGGTCAGCCCCAGCATTTT.